A single sample gave rise to the 19 T cell receptor beta chains below, sequenced in a study of radiation and T cells in renal cell carcinoma. Time point here: baseline pretreatment blood. Treatment given: 15 Gy SBRT to primary tumor, nephrectomy 4 weeks later. The repertoire was sequenced with immunoSEQ multiplex PCR; TCRdb's copy has only in-frame clones and lacks some. The sample has approximately 140,000 clones, roughly 85% seen once. The sample in question was blood, obtained from a patient whose treatment included radiotherapy and nephrectomy. Receptors originate from a woman aged 45-60 years with renal cell carcinoma.

The rearrangement links TRBV4-3 to TRBJ2-7; possibly TRBD1 for D (6 bases). With 1 base removed from V and 10 bases from J, the gap between germline ends came to 14 bases. The germline CDR1 and CDR2 sequences are LGHNA and YSLEER. The CDR3 has 13 amino acids. CDR3 amino acids: CASSQGQVGSQYF. In DNA form, the CDR3 reads TGCGCCAGCAGCCAAGGACAGGTTGGGAGTCAGTACTTC.

The rearrangement uses TRBV6-1 and TRBJ1-5, with 10 bases identical to TRBD1. V dropped 6 bases and J dropped 3; count of bases not matched to a gene: 5. This CDR3 region has 15 residues. CDR1 MNHNS and CDR2 SASEGT come from the germline V gene. CDR3 amino acids: CASSRQGADNQPQHF. Here the CDR3 DNA reads TGTGCCAGCAGCAGACAGGGGGCCGACAATCAGCCCCAGCATTTT.

The V gene is TRBV11-2, the J gene TRBJ2-7, with 8 bases that match TRBD1. With V trimmed by 6 bases and J by 7 bases, 8 bases remained unmatched. The CDR3 covers 13 residues. Germline V gives CDR1 SGHAT, CDR2 FQNNGV. The CDR3 DNA follows: TGTGCCAGCAGGGCACAGGGGGTCGGGGAGCAGTACTTC. Its protein product is CASRAQGVGEQYF.

The V gene is TRBV10-3, the J gene TRBJ2-7; 9 bases are shared with TRBD1. The germline CDR1 and CDR2 sequences are ENHRY and SYGVKD. With 9 bases clipped from V and 3 bases from J, the junction kept 3 bases outside the gene matches. This CDR3 spans 12 amino acids. The CDR3 region has the DNA TGTGCCATAGGGACAGGGTTCTACGAGCAGTACTTC. The encoded protein is CAIGTGFYEQYF.

V gene TRBV29-1 combines with J gene TRBJ1-5; 7 bases are shared with TRBD1. J lost 0 bases, V lost 6 bases, and 8 bases had no gene match. The V gene's germline CDR1 is SQVTM and CDR2 ANQGSEA. CDR3 size: 15 residues. The CDR3 protein is CSVDDRAYSNQPQHF. The CDR3 DNA is TGCAGCGTCGACGACAGGGCCTATAGCAATCAGCCCCAGCATTTT. Variable domain in full (rest from reference TRBV29-1 and TRBJ1-5): SAVISQKPSRDICQRGTSLTIQCQVDSQVTMMFWYRQQPGQSLTLIATANQGSEATYESGFVIDKFPISRPNLTFSTLTVSNMSPEDSSIYLCSVDDRAYSNQPQHFGDGTRLSIL.

The rearrangement links TRBV7-2 to TRBJ2-7; 10 nucleotides line up with TRBD2. The germline V gene encodes CDR1 SGHTA and CDR2 FQGNSA. This CDR3 is 16 amino acids long. V was clipped by 0 bases and J by 4 bases; unmatched bases: 6. The CDR3 bases are TGTGCCAGCAGCTTAGCATCTAGCGGGAGTTTGTACGAGCAGTACTTC. Protein: CASSLASSGSLYEQYF.

This clone has more than one count but fewer than ten. The chain carries TRBV19 and TRBJ1-5; a weak D match, TRBD1 (6 bases). The ends were cut back, 6 bases at V and 1 base at J, with 7 bases in the middle. This CDR3 comprises 13 residues. From germline, CDR1 is LNHDA and CDR2 SQIVND (reference sequence). CDR3 nucleotide sequence: TGTGCCAGTAGGGACAGAAGCAATCAGCCCCAGCATTTT. Translating it yields CASRDRSNQPQHF.

This clone was found a few times. The chain recombines TRBV7-9 with TRBJ2-1; the match to TRBD2 covers 10 bases. CDR3 length: 15 amino acids. Germline V gives CDR1 SEHNR, CDR2 FQNEAQ (reference sequence). V shed 4 bases, J shed 6 bases, and the junction held 6 bases outside the gene matches. The CDR3 sequence: CASSSTLAGLNEQFF. In DNA, the CDR3 is TGTGCCAGCAGCTCCACACTAGCGGGGCTCAATGAGCAGTTCTTC. Filled out from reference TRBV7-9 and TRBJ2-1, the complete variable domain reads DTGVSQNPRHKITKRGQNVTFRCDPISEHNRLYWYRQTLGQGPEFLTYFQNEAQLEKSRLLSDRFSAERPKGSFSTLEIQRTEQGDSAMYLCASSSTLAGLNEQFFGPGTRLTVL.

This chain connects TRBV4-2 to TRBJ2-7; 8 bases map to TRBD1. Germline V gene sequence: CDR1 LGHNA, CDR2 YNFKEQ. The CDR3 runs to 15 residues. Trimming removed 4 bases from V and 2 bases from J; junction bases left unmatched: 7. The CDR3 DNA sequence: TGTGCCAGCAGCCGAGGGCCAGGGGGCACCTACGAGCAGTACTTC. Amino acids: CASSRGPGGTYEQYF.

The chain's CDR3 is CASSVGLKERRTPYEQYF. In nucleotides, the CDR3 is TGTGCCAGCAGCGTAGGGTTAAAGGAGAGACGGACCCCCTACGAGCAGTACTTC. The rearrangement links TRBV9 to TRBJ2-7; D ambiguous. With 0 bases removed from V and 2 bases from J, the gap between germline ends came to 21 bases. This CDR3 is 18 amino acids long. Germline V gene data show CDR1 as SGDLS and CDR2 as YYNGEE.

This clone occurred a few times. This chain connects TRBV19 to TRBJ1-2, with D perhaps TRBD1 (5 bases). The CDR3 extends over 13 amino acids. Trimming pared 11 bases from V and 0 bases from J, leaving 13 bases between. Looked up from germline, CDR1 is LNHDA and CDR2 is SQIVND (reference sequence). DNA for the CDR3: TGTGCCGCAGTAGGGGAATCTAACTATGGCTACACCTTC. As protein: CAAVGESNYGYTF.

This chain connects TRBV30 to TRBJ2-5, with 9 positions matching TRBD2. V shed 0 bases, J shed 11 bases, and the junction held 7 bases outside the gene matches. The CDR3 totals 13 residues. From germline, CDR1 is GTSNPN and CDR2 SVGIG (reference sequence). As DNA, the CDR3 is TGTGCCTGGAGTGTAAGTCTAGCGGGGATGCAGTACTTC. This sequence encodes CAWSVSLAGMQYF. Full variable domain (outside the CDR3, taken from reference TRBV30 and TRBJ2-5): SQTIHQWPATLVQPVGSPLSLECTVEGTSNPNLYWYRQAAGRGLQLLFYSVGIGQISSEVPQNLSASRPQDRQFILSSKKLLLSDSGFYLCAWSVSLAGMQYFGPGTRLLVL.

This clone was counted once. The gene calls are TRBV7-9 and TRBJ2-7; a possible D gene is TRBD1 (5 bases). Germline V gene data show CDR1 as SEHNR and CDR2 as FQNEAQ (reference sequence). The V end was cut by 0 bases, the J end by 3 bases, with 9 bases between. CDR3 length: 14 residues. CDR3 nucleotides: TGTGCCAGCAGCTTAGCCCAAGGGGACTACGAGCAGTACTTC. Its protein product is CASSLAQGDYEQYF.

The V gene is TRBV9, the J gene TRBJ1-5, with D possibly TRBD1 on 6 matching bases. There are 12 residues in the CDR3. The V gene lost 3 bases and the J gene lost 11 bases, with 12 bases spanning the gap. Germline values: CDR1 SGDLS, CDR2 YYNGEE. The CDR3 loop reads CASSDGGQSQHF. The CDR3 DNA follows: TGTGCCAGCAGCGATGGGGGGCAGTCCCAGCATTTT.

The rearrangement uses TRBV2 and TRBJ2-3, with TRBD1 matching over 9 bases. CDR1 is SNHLY, CDR2 FYNNEI, per germline. The junction had 16 bases not matched to a gene; V was cut back by 10 bases and J by 5 bases. CDR3 size: 16 residues. In DNA form, the CDR3 reads TGTGCCATTCCATACCGGGGACAGGGACTTGGAGATACGCAGTATTTT. Protein: CAIPYRGQGLGDTQYF.

This clone was observed a few times. V usage is TRBV14 and J usage is TRBJ1-1; the D is unclear. The CDR3 length is 14 residues. The V gene's germline CDR1 is SGHDN and CDR2 FVKESK. V was clipped by 2 bases and J by 0 bases, with 7 bases between them. The CDR3 protein is CASSQPGMNTEAFF. CDR3 in DNA: TGTGCCAGCAGCCAACCCGGAATGAACACTGAAGCTTTCTTT.

The J gene is TRBJ2-5, the V gene TRBV27; the match to TRBD1 covers 7 bases. In germline, CDR1 is MNHEY, CDR2 SMNVEV (reference sequence). The CDR3 has 16 amino acids. The trim removed 0 bases at V and 4 bases at J, leaving 8 bases unmatched. CDR3 sequence reads: CASSLSRQGARETQYF. The CDR3, as DNA: TGTGCCAGCAGTTTATCCCGACAGGGTGCGAGAGAGACCCAGTACTTC.

CDR3 bases: TGTGCCAGTAAGAATAGCGGGGCTGAAGATACGCAGTATTTT. Protein: CASKNSGAEDTQYF. V is TRBV19 and J is TRBJ2-3, with TRBD2 identical over 8 bases. V dropped 7 bases and J dropped 5; count of bases not matched to a gene: 8. Germline CDR1 LNHDA, CDR2 SQIVND (reference sequence). The CDR3 length is 14 residues.

This chain connects TRBV7-2 to TRBJ2-7, with D maybe TRBD1 (5 bases). The CDR3 runs 14 residues. The germline CDR1 and CDR2 sequences are SGHTA and FQGNSA. The germline V and J ends were trimmed by 1 base and 6 bases, with 13 bases remaining between them. This CDR3 is CASSLGVYRGEQYF. CDR3 nucleotides: TGTGCCAGCAGCTTAGGTGTTTATAGGGGCGAGCAGTACTTC.